A single T cell receptor beta chain is shown here with its context. The antigen is unknown. This same CDR3 is encoded by further DNA sequences in the sample. These data are taken from a study of cytomegalovirus exposure and HLA in healthy donors. Notes on the study in general: Through in vitro validation, a few CMV-associated chains were shown to be specific for CMV antigens. In a later analysis, several top co-occurrence clusters appeared linked to parvovirus B19, influenza, CMV and Epstein-Barr virus. Cytomegalovirus association was assigned to about 150 TCR beta chains.

Per the germline V gene, CDR1 is MDHEN and CDR2 is SYDVKM. J lost 7 bases, V lost 5 bases, and 5 bases had no gene match. The CDR3 is 13 residues long. The primer mix had 60 Vbeta and 13 Jbeta primers. Sequencing used immunoSEQ multiplex PCR; TCRdb keeps in-frame clones, though not all of them. The data contain fewer than 250,000 clones, just under 75% of them singletons. This TCR was sampled from a woman younger than 45 in good health and CMV-seropositive. The chain has TRBV28 and TRBJ1-5, with 7 positions matching TRBD1. The sequenced sample was PBMCs. This CDR3 is CASSLTGNQPQHF. The CDR3 DNA sequence: TGTGCCAGCAGTCTGACAGGGAACCAGCCCCAGCATTTT.